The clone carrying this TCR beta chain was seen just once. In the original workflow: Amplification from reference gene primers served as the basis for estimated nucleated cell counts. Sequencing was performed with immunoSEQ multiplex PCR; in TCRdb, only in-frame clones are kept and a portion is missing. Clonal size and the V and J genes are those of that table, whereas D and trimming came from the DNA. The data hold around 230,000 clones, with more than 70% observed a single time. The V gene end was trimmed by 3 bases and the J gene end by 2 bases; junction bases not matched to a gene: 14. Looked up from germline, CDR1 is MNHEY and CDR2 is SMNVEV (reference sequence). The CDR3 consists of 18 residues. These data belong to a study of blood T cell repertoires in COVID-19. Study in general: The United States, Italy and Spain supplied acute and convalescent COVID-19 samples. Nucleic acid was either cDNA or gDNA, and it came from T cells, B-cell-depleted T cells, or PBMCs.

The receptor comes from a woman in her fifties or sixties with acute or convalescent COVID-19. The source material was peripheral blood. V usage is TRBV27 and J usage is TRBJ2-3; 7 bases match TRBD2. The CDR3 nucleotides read TGTGCCAGCAGTTTTAGAACCTTTACTAGCGAAACCACAGATACGCAGTATTTT. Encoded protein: CASSFRTFTSETTDTQYF.